This T cell receptor beta chain was recorded in a study of T cell responses to AZD1222 COVID-19 vaccine (dated by TCRdb to the early 2020s). Turning to the overall study: TCR sequencing covered 233 trial participants: 200 to 220 given two doses of AZD1222 and approximately 25 given two doses of MenACWY control vaccine. Trial participants were enrolled by age into 18-55, 56-69 and 70-plus year subgroups, with about 150, 28 and 57 TCR-sequenced participants respectively. The paper's findings and limits, for the study overall: Conclusions about previously exposed vaccinees are limited because only a handful of AZD1222 recipients were SARS-CoV-2 seropositive at baseline. After two AZD1222 doses, spike-specific TCR breadth and depth were significantly higher than at day 0 and than in MenACWY recipients. Participants were mostly white British and included more females than males, and it was suggested by the authors that clonal diversity may have been underestimated. Vaccine-associated CD4 TCRs spanned the whole spike protein, with dominant responses in regions 160-218 and 743-854. Because no day 14 peak-response samples were available, the repertoires could be characterized only after the peak T cell response. In the small 56-69-year group, the increase in depth fell short of significance, most likely because of low power. Reportedly, close to half of the unique spike-specific TCRs recognized epitopes lying outside the regions that are mutated in the B.1.351 and B.1.1.7 variants.

The CDR3 regions of human TCRbeta chains were subjected to immunosequencing. The authors' analysis ran thus. Repertoire TCRs were matched against a reference library of SARS-CoV-2-specific TCRs generated with the MIRA antigen-specificity platform. Breadth meant the fraction of unique TCRs that were SARS-CoV-2-associated, whereas depth meant the fraction of total T cells that were SARS-CoV-2-associated. Each spike-specific TCR was assigned to its reactive spike region and to a CD4 or CD8 class using the MIRA data. Log10-transformed breadth and depth values were compared by one-way ANOVA with Sidak's multiple comparisons tests. Entries here come from immuneACCESS through TCRdb and include only in-frame sequences with V and J called. Some clones fail to appear in such tables; in the studies checked, an unresolved V gene covers under half of the shortfall, and the cause of the remainder is unknown. V and J calls and clone size follow that table, whereas D and trimming were derived from the DNA. This sample lists 130,000 or so clones; around 89% were detected once. The top ten clonotypes cover over 8% of the sample.

Remarks on this clone: Its antigen remains undetermined. Qualities for individual bases were not recorded, and no much larger clone is one base off.

Read against the paper, the sample's time point label means: about 28 days (+/-7) after the second vaccine dose. AZD1222 recipients given second doses at about 4 weeks or at about 12 weeks were pooled, since spike-specific TCR depth and breadth were not found to differ between the two schedules. Samples from vaccinated people were obtained from the UK trials COV001 and COV002, which included a single-blind randomized controlled phase 2/3 trial of AZD1222 (ChAdOx1 nCoV-19) in healthy adults. For TCRbeta chain sequencing, PBMC samples from trial participants were taken at day 0 and at day 28 after the second dose. The source is an adult who received the AZD1222 COVID-19 vaccine. The source was peripheral blood, collected 28 days after the second AZD1222 dose.

The nucleotide sequence reads TGTGCCAGCAGCCCCTGGGGGGGCACTGGGGCCAACGTCCTGACTTTC. It is translated as CASSPWGGTGANVLTF. The chain was built from TRBV7-3 and TRBJ2-6, and perhaps TRBD2 as D gene, on 7 matching bases. Looking up the germline V gene yields CDR1 SGHTA and CDR2 FQGTGA. Deletion took 5 bases off V and 2 bases off J, with a span of 13 bases between the germline ends. Counted from cysteine to phenylalanine, this CDR3 has 16 amino acids. Solely the CDR3 DNA is kept, with 48 bases framed from the first base.